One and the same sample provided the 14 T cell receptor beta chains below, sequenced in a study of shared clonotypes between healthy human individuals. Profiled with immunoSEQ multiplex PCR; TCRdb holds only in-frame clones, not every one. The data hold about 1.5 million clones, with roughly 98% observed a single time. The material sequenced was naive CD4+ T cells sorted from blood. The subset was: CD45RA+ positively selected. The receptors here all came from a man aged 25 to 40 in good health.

Here the CDR3 DNA reads TGTGCCACCAGCAGAGATCTCGGGGCTAGCACAGATACGCAGTATTTT. This codes for CATSRDLGASTDTQYF. This chain joins TRBV15 and TRBJ2-3, with D possibly being TRBD1 or TRBD2 (5 bases each). Trimming removed 0 bases from V and 0 bases from J, with 10 bases in between. The CDR3 is 16 residues long. Germline-derived CDR1 and CDR2 are LNHNV and YYDKDF (reference sequence).

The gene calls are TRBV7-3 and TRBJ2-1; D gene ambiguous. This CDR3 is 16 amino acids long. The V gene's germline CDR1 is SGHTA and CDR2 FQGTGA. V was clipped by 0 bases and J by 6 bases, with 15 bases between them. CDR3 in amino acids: CASSLTGPTRSNEQFF. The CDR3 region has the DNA TGTGCCAGCAGCTTAACCGGGCCTACACGGTCCAATGAGCAGTTCTTC.

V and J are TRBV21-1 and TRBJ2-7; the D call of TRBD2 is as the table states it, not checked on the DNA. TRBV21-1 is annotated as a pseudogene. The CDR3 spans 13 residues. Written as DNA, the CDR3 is TGTGCCAGCAGTGTCGACTTAGGTACGAAGCAGTACTTC. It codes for CASSVDLGTKQYF.

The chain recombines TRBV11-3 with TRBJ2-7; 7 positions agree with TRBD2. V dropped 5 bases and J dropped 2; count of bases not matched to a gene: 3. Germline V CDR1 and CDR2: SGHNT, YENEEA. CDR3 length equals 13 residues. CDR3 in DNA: TGTGCCAGCAGCACTAGCGCTGCCTACGAGCAGTACTTC. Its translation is CASSTSAAYEQYF.

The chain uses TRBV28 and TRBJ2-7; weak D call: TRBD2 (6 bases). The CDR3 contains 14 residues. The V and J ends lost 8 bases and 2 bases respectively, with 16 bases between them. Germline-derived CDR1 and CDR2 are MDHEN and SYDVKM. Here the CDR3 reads CASGFQRVTYEQYF. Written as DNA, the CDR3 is TGTGCCAGCGGGTTCCAGCGGGTTACCTACGAGCAGTACTTC.

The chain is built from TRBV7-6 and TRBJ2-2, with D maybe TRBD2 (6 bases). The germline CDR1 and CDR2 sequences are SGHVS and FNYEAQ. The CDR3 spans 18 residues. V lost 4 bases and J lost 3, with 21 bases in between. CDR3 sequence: CASSSIRVGEVYTGELFF. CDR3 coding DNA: TGTGCCAGCAGCTCTATCAGGGTAGGGGAGGTCTACACCGGGGAGCTGTTTTTT.

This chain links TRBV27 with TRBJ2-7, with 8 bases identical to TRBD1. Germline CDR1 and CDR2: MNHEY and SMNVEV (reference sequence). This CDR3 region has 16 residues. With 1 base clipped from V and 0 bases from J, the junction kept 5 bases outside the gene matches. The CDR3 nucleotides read TGTGCCAGCAGTTTATGGCAGGGGGCAAGCTCCTACGAGCAGTACTTC. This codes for CASSLWQGASSYEQYF.

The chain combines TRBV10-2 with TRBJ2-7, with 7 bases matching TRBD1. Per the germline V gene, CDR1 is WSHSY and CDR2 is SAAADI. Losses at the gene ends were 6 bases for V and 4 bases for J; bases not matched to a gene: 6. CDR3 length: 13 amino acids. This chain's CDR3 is CASRAGGRYEQYF. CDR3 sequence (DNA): TGCGCCAGCAGGGCAGGGGGTCGGTACGAGCAGTACTTC.

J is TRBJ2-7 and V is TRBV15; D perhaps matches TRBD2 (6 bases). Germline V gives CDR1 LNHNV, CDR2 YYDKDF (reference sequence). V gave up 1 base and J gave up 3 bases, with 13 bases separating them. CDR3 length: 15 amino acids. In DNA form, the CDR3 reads TGTGCCACCAGCAGAGCGAGTAGCGGAGGCTACGAGCAGTACTTC. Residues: CATSRASSGGYEQYF.

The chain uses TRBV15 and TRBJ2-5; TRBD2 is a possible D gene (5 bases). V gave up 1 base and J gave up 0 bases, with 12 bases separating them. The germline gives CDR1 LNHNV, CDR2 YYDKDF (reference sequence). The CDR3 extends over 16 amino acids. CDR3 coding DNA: TGTGCCACCAGCAGAGTTGGGGAGAGGGACCAAGAGACCCAGTACTTC. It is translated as CATSRVGERDQETQYF.

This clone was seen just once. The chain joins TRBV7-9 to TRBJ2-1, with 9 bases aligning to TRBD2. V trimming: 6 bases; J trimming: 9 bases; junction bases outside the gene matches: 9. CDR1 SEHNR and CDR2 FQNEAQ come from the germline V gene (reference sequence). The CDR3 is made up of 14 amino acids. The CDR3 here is CASRTGTSSGEQFF. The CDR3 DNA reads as TGTGCCAGCAGAACCGGGACTAGCTCGGGTGAGCAGTTCTTC.

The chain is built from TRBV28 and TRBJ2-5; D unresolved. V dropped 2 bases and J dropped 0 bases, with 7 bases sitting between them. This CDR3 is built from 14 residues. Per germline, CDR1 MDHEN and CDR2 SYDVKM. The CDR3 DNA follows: TGTGCCAGCAGTTTACGCCGGGACCAAGAGACCCAGTACTTC. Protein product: CASSLRRDQETQYF.

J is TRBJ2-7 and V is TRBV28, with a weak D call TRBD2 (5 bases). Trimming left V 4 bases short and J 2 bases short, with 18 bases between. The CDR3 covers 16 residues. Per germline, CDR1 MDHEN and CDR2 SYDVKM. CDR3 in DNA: TGTGCCAGCAGTTCCGTAGGGCAGGACTTAACCTACGAGCAGTACTTC. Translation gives CASSSVGQDLTYEQYF.

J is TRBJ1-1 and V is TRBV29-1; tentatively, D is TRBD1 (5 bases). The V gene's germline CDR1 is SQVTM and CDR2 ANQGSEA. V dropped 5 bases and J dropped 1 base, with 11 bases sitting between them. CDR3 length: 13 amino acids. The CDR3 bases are TGCAGCGTTAGGGACCTGGGGAACACTGAAGCTTTCTTT. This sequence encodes CSVRDLGNTEAFF.